Sequencing of this TCR beta chain was carried out in a study of human T cells and chemical hapten exposure. A single record per CDR3 protein comes from TCRdb applying MiXCR to the RACE reads. The data hold around 300,000 distinct CDR3 sequences, with around 7.3% observed a single time. This clonotype was counted many times. Time point given: pre-sensitization, week 0. The treatment is: therapeutic diphenylcyclopropenone sensitization with weekly scalp DPC. The CDR3 sequence is 12 residues long. The germline V gene encodes CDR1 SGHRS and CDR2 YFSETQ. V was trimmed by 0 bases and J by 5 bases, leaving 0 bases between them.

The sequencing here drew on whole blood, taken in connection with sensitization to the hapten diphenylcyclopropenone (DPC). The source is a man aged 18 to 30 with alopecia areata. Some clones in this sample may be carry-over from other donors' samples. The V gene is TRBV5-1, the J gene TRBJ2-6; no clear D. The CDR3: CASSLGANVLTF. CDR3 DNA: TGCGCCAGCAGCTTGGGGGCCAACGTCCTGACTTTC.